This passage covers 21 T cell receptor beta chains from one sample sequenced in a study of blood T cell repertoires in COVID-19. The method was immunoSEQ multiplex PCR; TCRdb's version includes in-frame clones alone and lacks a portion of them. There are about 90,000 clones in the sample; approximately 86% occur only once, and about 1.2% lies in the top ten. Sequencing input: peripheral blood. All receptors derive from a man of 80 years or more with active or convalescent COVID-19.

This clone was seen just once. The CDR3 bases are TGTGCCAGTAGTGCCCAGGGCAGCCTTACAGATACGCAGTATTTT. It translates to CASSAQGSLTDTQYF. The chain is built from TRBV19 and TRBJ2-3, with TRBD1 as a possible D gene (5 bases). Trimming stripped 5 bases from V and 3 bases from J, with 15 bases between. The CDR3 runs 15 residues. Germline V gene data show CDR1 as LNHDA and CDR2 as SQIVND (reference sequence).

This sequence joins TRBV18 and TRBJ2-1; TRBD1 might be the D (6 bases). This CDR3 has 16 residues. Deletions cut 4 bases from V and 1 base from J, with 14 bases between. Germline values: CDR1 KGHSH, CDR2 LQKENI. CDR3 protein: CASSQTGTLSYNEQFF. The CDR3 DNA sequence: TGTGCCAGCTCACAAACAGGGACACTGTCCTACAATGAGCAGTTCTTC.

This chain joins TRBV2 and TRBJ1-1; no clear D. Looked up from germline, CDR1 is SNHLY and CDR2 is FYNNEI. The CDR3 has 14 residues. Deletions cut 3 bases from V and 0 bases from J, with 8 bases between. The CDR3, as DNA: TGTGCCAGCAGTGACGGAGTAATGAACACTGAAGCTTTCTTT. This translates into CASSDGVMNTEAFF.

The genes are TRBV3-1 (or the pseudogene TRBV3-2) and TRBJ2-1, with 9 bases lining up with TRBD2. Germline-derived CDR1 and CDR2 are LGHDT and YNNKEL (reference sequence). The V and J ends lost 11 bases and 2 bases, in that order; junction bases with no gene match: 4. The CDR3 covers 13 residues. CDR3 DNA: TGTGCCTGTAGCGGGGGTACCTACAATGAGCAGTTCTTC. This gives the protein CACSGGTYNEQFF.

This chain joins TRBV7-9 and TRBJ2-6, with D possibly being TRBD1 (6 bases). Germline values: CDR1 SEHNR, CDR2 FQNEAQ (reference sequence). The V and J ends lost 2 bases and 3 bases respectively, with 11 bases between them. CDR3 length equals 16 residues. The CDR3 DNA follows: TGTGCCAGCAGCTTAACAGGGTCTGGTGGGGCCAACGTCCTGACTTTC. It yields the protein CASSLTGSGGANVLTF. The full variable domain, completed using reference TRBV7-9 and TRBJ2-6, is DTGVSQNPRHKITKRGQNVTFRCDPISEHNRLYWYRQTLGQGPEFLTYFQNEAQLEKSRLLSDRFSAERPKGSFSTLEIQRTEQGDSAMYLCASSLTGSGGANVLTFGAGSRLTVL.

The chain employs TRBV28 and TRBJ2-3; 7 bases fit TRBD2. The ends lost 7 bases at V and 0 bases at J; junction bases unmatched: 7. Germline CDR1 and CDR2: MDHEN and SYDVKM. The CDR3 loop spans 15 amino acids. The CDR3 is CASNGEGASTDTQYF. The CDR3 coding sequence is TGTGCCAGCAACGGGGAGGGAGCTAGCACAGATACGCAGTATTTT.

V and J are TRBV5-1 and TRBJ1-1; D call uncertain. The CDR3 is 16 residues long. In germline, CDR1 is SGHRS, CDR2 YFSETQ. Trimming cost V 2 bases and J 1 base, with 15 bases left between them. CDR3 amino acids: CASSFKPGEGNTEAFF. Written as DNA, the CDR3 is TGCGCCAGCAGCTTTAAACCGGGAGAGGGGAACACTGAAGCTTTCTTT. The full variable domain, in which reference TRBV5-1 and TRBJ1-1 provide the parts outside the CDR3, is KAGVTQTPRYLIKTRGQQVTLSCSPISGHRSVSWYQQTPGQGLQFLFEYFSETQRNKGNFPGRFSGRQFSNSRSEMNVSTLELGDSALYLCASSFKPGEGNTEAFFGQGTRLTVV.

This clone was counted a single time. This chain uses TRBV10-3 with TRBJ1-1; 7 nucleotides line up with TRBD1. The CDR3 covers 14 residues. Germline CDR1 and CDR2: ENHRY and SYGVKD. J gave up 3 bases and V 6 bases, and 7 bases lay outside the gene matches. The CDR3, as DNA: TGTGCCATCAGGAAGACAGGGACGGACACTGAAGCTTTCTTT. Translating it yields CAIRKTGTDTEAFF.

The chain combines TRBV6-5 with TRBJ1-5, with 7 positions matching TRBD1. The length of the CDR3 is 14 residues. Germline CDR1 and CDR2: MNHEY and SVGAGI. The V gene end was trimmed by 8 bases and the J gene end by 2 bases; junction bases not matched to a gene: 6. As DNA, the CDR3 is TGTGCCAGCCTAAGGGACAGCCGCAATCAGCCCCAGCATTTT. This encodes CASLRDSRNQPQHF.

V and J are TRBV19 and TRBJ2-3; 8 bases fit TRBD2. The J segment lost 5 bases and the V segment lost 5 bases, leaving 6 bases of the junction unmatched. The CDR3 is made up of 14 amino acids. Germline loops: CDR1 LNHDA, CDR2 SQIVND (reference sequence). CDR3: CASSRSGKGDTQYF. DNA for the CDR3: TGTGCCAGTAGTCGTAGCGGGAAGGGAGATACGCAGTATTTT.

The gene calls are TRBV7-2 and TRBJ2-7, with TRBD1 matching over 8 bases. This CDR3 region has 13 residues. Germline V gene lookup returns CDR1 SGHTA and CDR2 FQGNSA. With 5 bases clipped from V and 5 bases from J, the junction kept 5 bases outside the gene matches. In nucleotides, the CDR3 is TGTGCCAGCAGCGGCAGGACAGGGAACGAGCAGTACTTC. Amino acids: CASSGRTGNEQYF.

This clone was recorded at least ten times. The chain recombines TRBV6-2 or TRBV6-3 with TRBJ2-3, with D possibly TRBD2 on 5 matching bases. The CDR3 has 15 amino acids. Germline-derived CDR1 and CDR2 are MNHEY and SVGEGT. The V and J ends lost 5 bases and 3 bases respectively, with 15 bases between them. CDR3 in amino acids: CASSQPSLRTDTQYF. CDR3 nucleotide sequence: TGTGCCAGCAGTCAACCTAGCTTGCGGACAGATACGCAGTATTTT.

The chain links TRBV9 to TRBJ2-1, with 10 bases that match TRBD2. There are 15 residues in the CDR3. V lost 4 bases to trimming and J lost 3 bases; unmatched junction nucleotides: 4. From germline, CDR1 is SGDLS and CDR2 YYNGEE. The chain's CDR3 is CASSPRTSGYNEQFF. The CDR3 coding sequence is TGTGCCAGCAGCCCTAGGACTAGCGGCTACAATGAGCAGTTCTTC.

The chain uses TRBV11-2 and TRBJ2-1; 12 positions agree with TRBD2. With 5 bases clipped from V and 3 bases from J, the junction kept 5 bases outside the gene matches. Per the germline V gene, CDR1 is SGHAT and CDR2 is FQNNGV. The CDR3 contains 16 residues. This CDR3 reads CASSARTSGNYNEQFF. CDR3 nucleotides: TGTGCCAGCAGCGCACGGACTAGCGGGAACTACAATGAGCAGTTCTTC.

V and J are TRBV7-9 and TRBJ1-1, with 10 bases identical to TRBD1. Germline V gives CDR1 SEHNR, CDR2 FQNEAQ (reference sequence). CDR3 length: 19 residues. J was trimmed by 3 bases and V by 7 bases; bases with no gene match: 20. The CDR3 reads CASTSFRSSSGQGYTEAFF. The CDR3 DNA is TGTGCCAGCACATCCTTTCGGTCCAGTTCGGGACAGGGGTACACTGAAGCTTTCTTT.

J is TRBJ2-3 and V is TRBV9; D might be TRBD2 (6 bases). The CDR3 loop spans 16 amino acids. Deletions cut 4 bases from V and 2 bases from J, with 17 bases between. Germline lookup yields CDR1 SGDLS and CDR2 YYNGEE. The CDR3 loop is CASSSGVAAITDTQYF. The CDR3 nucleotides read TGTGCCAGCAGCTCGGGGGTGGCAGCAATCACAGATACGCAGTATTTT.

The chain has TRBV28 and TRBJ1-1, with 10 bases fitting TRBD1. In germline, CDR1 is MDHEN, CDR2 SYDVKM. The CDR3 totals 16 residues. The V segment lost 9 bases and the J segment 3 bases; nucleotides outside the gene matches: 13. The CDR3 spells CASTPRTGGRDTEAFF. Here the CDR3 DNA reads TGTGCCAGTACCCCGCGGACAGGGGGTAGGGACACTGAAGCTTTCTTT.

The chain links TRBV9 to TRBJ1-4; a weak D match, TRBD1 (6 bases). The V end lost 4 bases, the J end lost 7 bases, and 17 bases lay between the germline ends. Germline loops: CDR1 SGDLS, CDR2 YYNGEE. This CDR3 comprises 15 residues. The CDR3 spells CASSSPNRAGEKLFF. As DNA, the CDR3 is TGTGCCAGCAGCTCTCCCAACAGGGCGGGTGAAAAACTGTTTTTT.

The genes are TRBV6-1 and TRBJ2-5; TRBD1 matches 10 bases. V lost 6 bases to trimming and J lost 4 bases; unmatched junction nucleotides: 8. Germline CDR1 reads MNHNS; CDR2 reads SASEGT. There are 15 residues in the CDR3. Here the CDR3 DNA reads TGTGCCAGCAGAAAGGGACAGGGGACGGGAGAGACCCAGTACTTC. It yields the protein CASRKGQGTGETQYF.

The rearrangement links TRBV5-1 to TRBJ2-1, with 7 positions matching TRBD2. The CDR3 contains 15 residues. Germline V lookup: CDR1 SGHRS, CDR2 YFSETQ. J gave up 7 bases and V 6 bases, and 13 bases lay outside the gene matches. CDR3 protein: CASTPSGAVGNEQFF. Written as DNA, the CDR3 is TGCGCCAGCACCCCAAGCGGGGCTGTCGGAAATGAGCAGTTCTTC.

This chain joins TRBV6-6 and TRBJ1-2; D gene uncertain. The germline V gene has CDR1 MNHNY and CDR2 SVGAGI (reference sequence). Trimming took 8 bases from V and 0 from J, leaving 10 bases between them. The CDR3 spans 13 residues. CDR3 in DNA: TGTGCCAGCTCCGGGTCGTCTAACTATGGCTACACCTTC. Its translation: CASSGSSNYGYTF.